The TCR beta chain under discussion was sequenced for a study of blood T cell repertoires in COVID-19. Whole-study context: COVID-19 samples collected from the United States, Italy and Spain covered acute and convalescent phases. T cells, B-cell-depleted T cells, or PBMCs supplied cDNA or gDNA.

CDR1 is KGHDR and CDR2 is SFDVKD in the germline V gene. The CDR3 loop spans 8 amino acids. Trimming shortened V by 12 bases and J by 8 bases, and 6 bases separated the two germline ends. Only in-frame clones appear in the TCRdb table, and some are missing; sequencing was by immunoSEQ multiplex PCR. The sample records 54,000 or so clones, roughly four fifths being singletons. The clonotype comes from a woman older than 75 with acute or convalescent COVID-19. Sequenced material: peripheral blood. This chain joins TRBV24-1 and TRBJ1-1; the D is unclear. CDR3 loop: CAVLEAFF. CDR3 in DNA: TGTGCCGTTCTAGAAGCTTTCTTT.